These 3 T cell receptor beta chains originate from one sample sequenced in a study of blood T cell repertoires in COVID-19. Data came from immunoSEQ multiplex PCR; TCRdb stores just in-frame clones and leaves some out. Of hundreds of thousands of clones listed, 75% to 90% are singletons. Sequencing was carried out using PBMCs or T cells enriched from blood (not recorded which). The receptor source for this set is a man aged 25-45 years who had recovered from COVID-19.

The rearrangement joins TRBV7-9 to TRBJ2-2, with 8 positions matching TRBD1. After removal of 4 bases from V and 2 bases from J, the junction contained 9 bases not matched to a gene. This CDR3 has 17 amino acids. Germline V lookup: CDR1 SEHNR, CDR2 FQNEAQ (reference sequence). DNA of the CDR3: TGTGCCAGCAGCTCAATCCCCGGGACAGGTAACACCGGGGAGCTGTTTTTT. Translating it yields CASSSIPGTGNTGELFF.

J is TRBJ1-2 and V is TRBV29-1, with a tentative D call TRBD1 (5 bases). With 7 bases removed from V and 2 bases from J, the gap between germline ends came to 14 bases. The CDR3 runs to 13 residues. Germline V CDR1 and CDR2: SQVTM, ANQGSEA. The CDR3 DNA follows: TGCAGCGCTTTGGACACAACGAACTATGGCTACACCTTC. Protein product: CSALDTTNYGYTF.

This chain links TRBV20-1 with TRBJ1-5, with a tentative D call TRBD1 (5 bases). V gave up 3 bases and J gave up 3 bases, with 18 bases separating them. Per germline, CDR1 DFQATT and CDR2 SNEGSKA (reference sequence). CDR3 length: 16 amino acids. In nucleotides, the CDR3 is TGCAGTGCTAGTGGCCCTAACGACAGAGACAATCAGCCCCAGCATTTT. It codes for CSASGPNDRDNQPQHF.